The sequence of this T cell receptor beta chain was determined in a study of T cells in localized non-small cell lung cancer (dated by TCRdb to 2020 to 2021). With regard to the full study: T cell repertoires of 200 to 250 early-stage NSCLC patients were analyzed, with tumors being compared against uninvolved tumor-adjacent lungs. All 240 or so NSCLC patients in the cohort were treatment-naive and had localized lung tumors that were resected. Of the NSCLC patients, around 130 were male and 107 were female, and the mean age was approximately 66 years.

Concerning this clone: Its antigen remains unidentified. No clone much larger than this one lies a single base away; base qualities are absent.

At diagnosis, tumor, uninvolved tumor-adjacent lung and peripheral blood were collected and then preserved as a mix of FFPE and fresh-frozen material. For TCR repertoire profiling, blood samples were analyzed in the form of peripheral blood mononuclear cells. The immunoSEQ Assay was used to sequence TCR beta CDR3 regions from DNA. The study's processing was this. To compute T cell density, TCR beta template counts were normalized to usable DNA, which was estimated by amplifying housekeeping genes. Richness was estimated with the preseqR package, extrapolating to 400,000 templates for PBMC samples and 120,000 templates for tissue samples. Clonality was defined as one minus Pielou's evenness. To identify tissue-enriched TCRs, differential abundance testing was run on productive amino-acid clonotypes with a minimum total count of 5 and an alpha of 0.1. The Jaccard Index and the Morisita Overlap Index were used to measure repertoire overlap between compartments. GLIPH clustered TCR beta CDR3s with public tetramer-defined viral CDR3s; viral motifs required at least three viral sequences plus V-gene enrichment. TCRdb holds this immuneACCESS table with in-frame rearrangements only. Some clones are missing; in checked studies, unresolved V genes explain under half, and the rest has no known cause. V and J calls and clone size are those listed in that table; D and trimming were worked out from the DNA. Within this sample are approximately 140,000 clones, with 70% to 90% of them counted one time only. Over 1.5% of the sample comes from the top ten.

What the research found in general, with its limitations: A median of around 50 of the top 100 tumor clones were detected in paired uninvolved adjacent lung, and some 28 of these tumor clones were also found among the top 100 clones of the paired uninvolved adjacent lung. Since the design was exploratory, TCR variables were selected using unadjusted p-values with no false-discovery rate correction. Longer overall survival was associated with higher blood T cell density, whereas shorter survival was associated with higher adjacent-lung clonality. Uninvolved tumor-adjacent lung showed the highest T cell clonality, higher than tumor, which suggests more focused antigenic responses in the uninvolved tumor-adjacent lung. Because multi-region sequencing of the tumors was not done, intratumor heterogeneity could not be ruled out.

Material: peripheral blood, obtained before any cancer treatment. The TCR was taken from a female donor older than 55 with stage I lung adenocarcinoma.

The encoded CDR3 is CASSLEGFEKLFF. The sequenced DNA is TGCGCCAGCAGCTTGGAGGGTTTCGAAAAACTGTTTTTT. The rearranged segments are TRBV5-1 and TRBJ1-4; the D gene is not confidently resolved. V is reduced by 0 bases and J by 8 bases, leaving a spacing of 8 bases between them. From the cysteine up to the phenylalanine, the CDR3 has a length of 13 residues. Just the 39-base CDR3 DNA is kept, in frame starting at base 1. From a lookup of the germline V gene, CDR1 and CDR2 are SGHRS and YFSETQ. With all but the CDR3 taken from the reference TRBV5-1 and TRBJ1-4 genes, the full variable domain is: KAGVTQTPRYLIKTRGQQVTLSCSPISGHRSVSWYQQTPGQGLQFLFEYFSETQRNKGNFPGRFSGRQFSNSRSEMNVSTLELGDSALYLCASSLEGFEKLFFGSGTQLSVL.